This T cell receptor beta chain stems from a study of cytomegalovirus exposure and HLA in healthy donors. At the level of the study: Earlier findings included some 120 million unique TCR beta sequences obtained from about 180 million T cells. Study-wide results and caveats: Among TCR beta chains of equal frequency, HLA-associated ones were more clonally expanded in a later analysis. An assumption of roughly uniform sequencing depth across donors underlay the presence/absence analyses.

The germline gives CDR1 LNHDA, CDR2 SQIVND (reference sequence). The CDR3 loop spans 14 amino acids. V shed 6 bases and J shed 2 bases, with 11 bases lying between them. In regard to this clone: What it recognizes is unknown.

With 60 Vbeta and 13 Jbeta primers, the PCR was carried out. Measured with immunoSEQ multiplex PCR; TCRdb has only the in-frame clones, and not every one. Here the sample spans under 85,000 clones, 65% to 80% being singletons. This TCR came from a man aged 35 to 55 in good health and CMV-seropositive. The V call is TRBV19, the J call TRBJ2-1; tentative D call: TRBD2 (7 bases). Sequences were obtained from PBMCs. Written as DNA, the CDR3 is TGTGCCAGTAGGGGGGGGCGAGCCTACAATGAGCAGTTCTTC. As protein: CASRGGRAYNEQFF.